Included here is one T cell receptor beta chain sequence, with context. These data are taken from a study of T cell changes during pregnancy in multiple sclerosis. Data came from immunoSEQ multiplex PCR; TCRdb stores just in-frame clones and leaves some out. The repertoire includes approximately 92,000 clones, roughly 90% of them detected once, and approximately 1.5% sits in the top ten. The V gene's germline CDR1 is SGHTA and CDR2 FQGNSA. The CDR3 runs 12 residues. Trimming shortened V by 6 bases and J by 2 bases, and 8 bases separated the two germline ends. V is TRBV7-2 and J is TRBJ2-7; unclear D gene. Sequencing was performed on peripheral blood, taken in the first trimester of pregnancy. This receptor was obtained from a female donor with multiple sclerosis, enrolled in a pregnancy study. This CDR3 is CASRPGTYEQYF. The CDR3 nucleotides read TGTGCCAGCAGACCAGGAACCTACGAGCAGTACTTC.